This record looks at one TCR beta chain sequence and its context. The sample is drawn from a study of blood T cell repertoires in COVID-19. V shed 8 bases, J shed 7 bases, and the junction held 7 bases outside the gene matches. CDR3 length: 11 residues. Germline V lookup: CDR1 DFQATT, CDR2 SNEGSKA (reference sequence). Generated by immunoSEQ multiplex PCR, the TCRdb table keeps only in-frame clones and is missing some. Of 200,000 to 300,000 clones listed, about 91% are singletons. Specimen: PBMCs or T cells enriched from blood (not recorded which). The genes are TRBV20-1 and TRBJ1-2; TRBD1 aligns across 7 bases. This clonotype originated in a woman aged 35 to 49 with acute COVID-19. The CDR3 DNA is TGCAGTCACACAGGGGATACTGGCTACACCTTC. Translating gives CSHTGDTGYTF.